A selection of T cell receptor beta chains follows, all from one sample in a study of shared clonotypes between healthy human individuals. Sequencing used immunoSEQ multiplex PCR; TCRdb keeps in-frame clones, though not all of them. The repertoire holds more than 2,000,000 clones, with about 92% as singletons. Specimen: naive CD4+ T cells from PBMCs. These receptors were obtained from a man aged 18-30 years in good health. Some clones in this sample may be carry-over from other donors' samples. Both conserved end residues are part of each CDR3. The order of the fields is D gene, clone size, V gene, J gene, CDR3 protein, CDR3 DNA. The D gene is left open where the match is weak. Expanded clones are given a class, and other clones once, few, many or no size at all.

D: NA
size: few
V: TRBV12-5
J: TRBJ1-5
CDR3: CASGEGNQPQHF
DNA: TGTGCTAGTGGGGAGGGCAATCAGCCCCAGCATTTT

D: NA
size: NA
V: TRBV6-5
J: TRBJ2-3
CDR3: CASKNRARTQYF
DNA: TGTGCCAGCAAAAACAGGGCTCGTACGCAGTATTTT

D: TRBD1
size: NA
V: TRBV4-1
J: TRBJ1-4
CDR3: CASSQEGTGGEKLFF
DNA: TGCGCCAGCAGCCAAGAAGGGACAGGGGGTGAAAAACTGTTTTTT

D: NA
size: NA
V: TRBV28
J: TRBJ1-4
CDR3: CASSLYPSFQGPPEKLFF
DNA: TGTGCCAGCAGTTTATACCCCAGTTTTCAGGGGCCGCCTGAAAAACTGTTTTTT

D: TRBD1
size: NA
V: TRBV28
J: TRBJ1-2
CDR3: CASSPPDRVVSGYTF
DNA: TGTGCCAGCAGTCCCCCAGACAGGGTGGTGAGCGGCTACACCTTC

D: NA
size: NA
V: TRBV2
J: TRBJ2-1
CDR3: CASRNRGAEYNEQFF
DNA: TGTGCCAGCAGAAACCGGGGAGCCGAATACAATGAGCAGTTCTTC

D: NA
size: NA
V: TRBV7-9
J: TRBJ2-2
CDR3: CASSLAGHGELFF
DNA: TGTGCCAGCAGCTTAGCTGGACACGGGGAGCTGTTTTTT

D: NA
size: NA
V: TRBV5-1
J: TRBJ2-5
CDR3: CASSPRVPQETQYF
DNA: TGCGCCAGCAGCCCCAGGGTGCCCCAAGAGACCCAGTACTTC

D: TRBD1
size: NA
V: TRBV28
J: TRBJ1-2
CDR3: CASSFLGQPSTNYGYTF
DNA: TGTGCCAGCAGTTTTTTGGGACAGCCATCAACTAACTATGGCTACACCTTC

D: NA
size: NA
V: TRBV5-4
J: TRBJ2-3
CDR3: CASSLARDTQYF
DNA: TGTGCCAGCAGCTTGGCTAGGGATACGCAGTATTTT

D: TRBD1
size: once
V: TRBV5-1
J: TRBJ2-7
CDR3: CASSFGQGGYEQYF
DNA: TGCGCCAGCAGCTTTGGACAGGGCGGGTACGAGCAGTACTTC

D: TRBD2
size: NA
V: TRBV2
J: TRBJ2-5
CDR3: CASSEEGTRVVRETQYF
DNA: TGTGCCAGCAGTGAAGAGGGGACTAGGGTTGTTCGAGAGACCCAGTACTTC

D: TRBD1
size: NA
V: TRBV7-9
J: TRBJ2-7
CDR3: CASSLELGQGSTEQYF
DNA: TGTGCCAGCAGCTTAGAATTAGGACAGGGGTCTACCGAGCAGTACTTC

D: TRBD2
size: NA
V: TRBV11-2
J: TRBJ2-7
CDR3: CASSFLAGGSGNEQYF
DNA: TGTGCCAGCAGCTTCCTAGCGGGAGGGTCCGGCAACGAGCAGTACTTC

D: NA
size: NA
V: TRBV5-1
J: TRBJ2-7
CDR3: CASSHPKGNEQYF
DNA: TGCGCCAGCAGCCACCCTAAAGGTAACGAGCAGTACTTC

D: NA
size: NA
V: TRBV11-2
J: TRBJ2-1
CDR3: CASSIWRNEQFF
DNA: TGTGCCAGCAGCATATGGCGGAATGAGCAGTTCTTC

D: NA
size: NA
V: TRBV27
J: TRBJ2-7
CDR3: CASSLTPTSTSYEQYF
DNA: TGTGCCAGCAGTTTAACCCCGACTAGTACATCCTACGAGCAGTACTTC

D: NA
size: few
V: TRBV29-1
J: TRBJ1-1
CDR3: CSVDGVGGATEAFF
DNA: TGCAGCGTTGATGGCGTGGGGGGCGCCACTGAAGCTTTCTTT

D: TRBD2
size: NA
V: TRBV19
J: TRBJ2-1
CDR3: CASSPEKTSGRGLYEQFF
DNA: TGTGCCAGTAGTCCGGAGAAGACTAGCGGGAGAGGTTTATATGAGCAGTTCTTC

D: NA
size: NA
V: TRBV21-1
J: TRBJ2-7
CDR3: CASTELQKTNYEQYF
DNA: TGTGCCAGCACCGAACTACAAAAAACTAACTACGAGCAGTACTTC